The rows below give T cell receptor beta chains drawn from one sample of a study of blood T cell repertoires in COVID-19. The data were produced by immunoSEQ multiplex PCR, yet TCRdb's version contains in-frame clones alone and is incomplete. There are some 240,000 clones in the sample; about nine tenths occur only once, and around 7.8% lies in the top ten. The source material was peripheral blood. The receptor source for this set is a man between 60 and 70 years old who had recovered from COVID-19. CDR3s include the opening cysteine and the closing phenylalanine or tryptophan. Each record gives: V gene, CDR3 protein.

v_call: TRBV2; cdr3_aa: CASSRQSTGELFF
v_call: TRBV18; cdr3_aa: CASSPAPGTGNTIYF
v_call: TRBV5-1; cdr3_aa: CASSGGEPYNEQFF
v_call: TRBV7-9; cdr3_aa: CASSAQTGSPLHF
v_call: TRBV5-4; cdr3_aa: CASSLGLTEKLFF
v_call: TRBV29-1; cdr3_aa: CSIREMGEQFF
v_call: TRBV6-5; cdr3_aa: CASSTHRLGQYGYTF
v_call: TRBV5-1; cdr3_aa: CASSGGLAGPFSGANVLTF
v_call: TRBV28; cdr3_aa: CASSLGTGAGTDTQYF
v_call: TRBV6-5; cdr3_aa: CASSQQGGETQYF
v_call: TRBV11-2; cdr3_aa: CASSLQQANYGYTF
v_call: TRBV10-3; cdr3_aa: CAISDPGGGRSYTF
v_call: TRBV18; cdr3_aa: CASSPTSGKINEQFF
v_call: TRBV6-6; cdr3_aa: CASRHRQGTDTQYF
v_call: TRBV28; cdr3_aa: CASSYIGTAGYTF
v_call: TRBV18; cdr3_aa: CASSQGQGAHFFEAFF
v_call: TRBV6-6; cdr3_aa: CASSYSRGGEKLFF
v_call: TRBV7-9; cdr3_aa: CACGTLSYEQYF
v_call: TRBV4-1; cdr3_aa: CASSHPTGRDYGYTF
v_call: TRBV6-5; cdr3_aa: CASRDLDSRNQPQHF
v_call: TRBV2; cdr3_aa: CASDPGGYTDTQYF
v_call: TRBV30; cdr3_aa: CAWRNPQGYGTEAFF
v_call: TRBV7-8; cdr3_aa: CASSSGRGNTEAFF
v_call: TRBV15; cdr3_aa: CATSDRHAGLLTDTQYF
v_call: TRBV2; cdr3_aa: CASRIDRPTNEKLFF
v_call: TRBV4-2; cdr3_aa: CASSRPGLARLGTPGELFF
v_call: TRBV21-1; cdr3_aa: CASSKALGNRGQTDTQYF
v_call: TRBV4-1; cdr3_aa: CASSLTPGTRSEQYF
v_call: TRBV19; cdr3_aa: CASRTGALGTGNQPQHF
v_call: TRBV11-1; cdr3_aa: CASSLAAGIYNEQFF
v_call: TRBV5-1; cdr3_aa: CASSVISGDSEAFF
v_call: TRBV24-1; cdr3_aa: CATGGGRSTDTQYF
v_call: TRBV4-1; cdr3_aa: CASSPFGQGSSPLHF
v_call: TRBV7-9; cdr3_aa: CASSLMAPGLGDTQYF
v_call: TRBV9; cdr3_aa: CASSVDRVGMNTEAFF
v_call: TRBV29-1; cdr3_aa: CSVEHGQGYTDTQYF
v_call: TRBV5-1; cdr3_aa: CASALGAANTGELFF
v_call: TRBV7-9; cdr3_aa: CASSSRGRENTEAFF
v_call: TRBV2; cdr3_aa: CASSVSSGSTDTQYF
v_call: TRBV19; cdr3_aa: CASSLGKGAYEKLFF